The 6 T cell receptor beta chains below all came from one sample that was sequenced in a study of blood T cell repertoires in COVID-19. Profiled with immunoSEQ multiplex PCR; TCRdb holds only in-frame clones, not every one. The top ten hold roughly a sixth of the sample, which has 150,000 to 200,000 clones, around nine tenths seen once. The material sequenced was peripheral blood. These receptor sequences come from a man in his 60s with active or convalescent COVID-19.

The chain employs TRBV5-1 and TRBJ1-4; D ambiguous. The CDR3 sequence is 14 residues long. Germline V gene lookup returns CDR1 SGHRS and CDR2 YFSETQ. The ends were cut back, 5 bases at V and 5 bases at J, with 13 bases in the middle. The CDR3 bases are TGCGCCAGCAGTCTCGGGATGGGGAATGAAAAACTGTTTTTT. It codes for CASSLGMGNEKLFF.

The V gene is TRBV28, the J gene TRBJ1-4; 9 bases match TRBD1. Unmatched junction bases numbered 14, after V lost 10 bases and J lost 11 bases. Germline V lookup: CDR1 MDHEN, CDR2 SYDVKM. The CDR3 has 14 residues. The CDR3 loop reads CATGYEGQGRKLFF. CDR3 coding DNA: TGTGCCACCGGATATGAGGGACAGGGAAGGAAACTGTTTTTT.

The chain combines TRBV7-7 with TRBJ1-6; 7 nucleotides match TRBD1. V gave up 1 base and J gave up 7 bases; unmatched junction bases: 10. This CDR3 has 17 residues. The germline gives CDR1 SSHAT, CDR2 FNYEAQ (reference sequence). The CDR3 coding sequence is TGTGCCAGCAGCTTAGGGTCGCAGGACAGGTCGAATTCACCCCTCCACTTT. Translation gives CASSLGSQDRSNSPLHF.

In its sample, this clone was seen once. V is TRBV19 and J is TRBJ1-2; 9 nucleotides align to TRBD1. The V gene's germline CDR1 is LNHDA and CDR2 SQIVND (reference sequence). Unmatched junction bases numbered 14, after V lost 11 bases and J lost 7 bases. CDR3 length equals 14 residues. The CDR3: CAGRAEGQGSGYTF. The CDR3 DNA sequence: TGTGCCGGACGAGCCGAGGGACAGGGTTCTGGCTACACCTTC.

This chain links TRBV27 with TRBJ2-7; D gene unclear. The germline V gene encodes CDR1 MNHEY and CDR2 SMNVEV (reference sequence). V gave up 2 bases and J gave up 0 bases, with 5 bases separating them. This CDR3 spans 13 amino acids. CDR3 sequence: CASSLADSYEQYF. DNA of the CDR3: TGTGCCAGCAGTTTAGCGGACTCCTACGAGCAGTACTTC.

This chain's CDR3 is CASSRLAGGTPTYEQYF. In DNA form, the CDR3 reads TGTGCCAGCAGTCGACTAGCGGGAGGGACCCCTACCTACGAGCAGTACTTC. The rearrangement links TRBV2 to TRBJ2-7; 14 nucleotides align to TRBD2. This CDR3 region has 17 residues. The germline CDR1 and CDR2 sequences are SNHLY and FYNNEI. Trimming removed 5 bases from V and 2 bases from J; junction bases left unmatched: 8.